This TCR beta chain appears in the sequencing data of a study of shared clonotypes between healthy human individuals. Measured with immunoSEQ multiplex PCR; TCRdb has only the in-frame clones, and not every one. The sample gives about 2.4 million clones, around 94% of which show up once; more than 0.12% is in the top ten. V lost 1 base and J 0 bases, leaving 10 bases between the germline ends. CDR1 and CDR2 from the germline V gene are GTSNPN and SVGIG (reference sequence). The CDR3 covers 15 residues. A single count supports this clone. Sequencing was carried out using naive CD4+ T cells sorted from blood. Subset in this sample: CD45RA+ positively selected. The genes are TRBV30 and TRBJ1-3; D gene uncertain. This clonotype was sampled from a man aged 18 to 35 in good health. CDR3 amino acids: CAWSGQISSGNTIYF. The CDR3 DNA follows: TGTGCCTGGAGTGGTCAGATCTCCTCTGGAAACACCATATATTTT. The full variable domain, rest sourced from reference TRBV30 and TRBJ1-3, is SQTIHQWPATLVQPVGSPLSLECTVEGTSNPNLYWYRQAAGRGLQLLFYSVGIGQISSEVPQNLSASRPQDRQFILSSKKLLLSDSGFYLCAWSGQISSGNTIYFGEGSWLTVV.